A single sample gave rise to the 23 T cell receptor beta chains below, sequenced in a study of radiation and T cells in renal cell carcinoma (dated by TCRdb to the early 2020s). Receptor amplification or capture employed the immunoSEQ multiplex PCR assay. TCRdb took this table from immuneACCESS and kept in-frame rearrangements with V and J called. Such tables lack part of the clones; where checked against another copy, unresolved V genes explain under half of the gap, and the rest is unexplained. The sample contains just under 150,000 clones, 75% to 90% of them found a single time. The ten largest make up 15% to 20% of the sample. Per the publication, the time point label means: blood 4 weeks post-SBRT, at nephrectomy. Reading the label with the study, this specimen's treatment or condition is: 15 Gy SBRT to primary tumor, nephrectomy 4 weeks later. The specimen was blood, collected from a patient whose treatment included radiotherapy and nephrectomy. The source is a woman in her 50s with renal cell carcinoma.

This chain connects TRBV30 to TRBJ2-3, with D tentatively TRBD1 (5 bases). The CDR3 has 16 amino acids. The V gene's germline CDR1 is GTSNPN and CDR2 SVGIG (reference sequence). Trimming removed 1 base at V and 0 bases at J, with 14 bases between. This CDR3 is CAWSAGIGASTDTQYF. Here the CDR3 DNA reads TGTGCCTGGAGTGCGGGTATTGGGGCTAGCACAGATACGCAGTATTTT.

The chain carries TRBV19 and TRBJ1-1; 9 bases map to TRBD1. The CDR3 totals 15 residues. From germline, CDR1 is LNHDA and CDR2 SQIVND (reference sequence). V gave up 3 bases and J gave up 5 bases; unmatched junction bases: 7. CDR3 coding DNA: TGTGCCAGTAGTATTAGGGGACAGGGAATGACTGAAGCTTTCTTT. Translating gives CASSIRGQGMTEAFF. The full variable domain, with the rest looked up from reference TRBV19 and TRBJ1-1, is DGGITQSPKYLFRKEGQNVTLSCEQNLNHDAMYWYRQDPGQGLRLIYYSQIVNDFQKGDIAEGYSVSREKKESFPLTVTSAQKNPTAFYLCASSIRGQGMTEAFFGQGTRLTVV.

The chain has TRBV18 and TRBJ1-5; D might be TRBD1 (5 bases). Germline CDR1 and CDR2: KGHSH and LQKENI. V was pared by 3 bases and J by 7 bases, with 19 bases between. This CDR3 is built from 16 residues. CDR3 residues: CASSPSAQADTQPQHF. The CDR3, as DNA: TGTGCCAGCTCACCCTCCGCACAGGCCGATACCCAGCCCCAGCATTTT.

This rearrangement joins TRBV19 to TRBJ2-4, with D hard to call. Germline values: CDR1 LNHDA, CDR2 SQIVND (reference sequence). Between the trimmed V and J ends, which lost 0 bases and 1 base, there was a span of 16 bases. The CDR3 has 18 residues. The CDR3 nucleotides read TGTGCCAGTAGTATAGATTGGGGTAGGAATTGGGCCAAAAACATTCAGTACTTC. Protein: CASSIDWGRNWAKNIQYF.

V and J are TRBV11-2 and TRBJ1-1; no definite D call. Germline CDR1 is SGHAT and CDR2 is FQNNGV. V was cut by 1 base and J by 7 bases, with 10 bases left in between. The CDR3 covers 13 residues. CDR3 amino acids: CASSLVLSSEAFF. The CDR3 DNA reads TGTGCCAGCAGCTTAGTACTCTCGAGTGAAGCTTTCTTT.

The chain joins TRBV28 to TRBJ1-4, with TRBD1 identical over 8 bases. This CDR3 region has 14 residues. Looked up from germline, CDR1 is MDHEN and CDR2 is SYDVKM. Trimming removed 6 bases from V and 8 bases from J; junction bases left unmatched: 8. The CDR3 sequence is CASRHSDREEKLFF. CDR3 DNA sequence: TGTGCCAGCAGGCATTCGGACAGGGAAGAAAAACTGTTTTTT.

This clone was recorded a few times. The J gene is TRBJ1-6, the V gene TRBV2, with D uncertain. Germline CDR1 SNHLY, CDR2 FYNNEI. The CDR3 contains 12 residues. The V end was cut by 2 bases, the J end by 10 bases, with 6 bases between. The CDR3 DNA reads TGTGCCAGCAGTGAAAGGGAGTCACCCCTCCACTTT. It encodes CASSERESPLHF. Full variable domain (remainder filled in from reference TRBV2 and TRBJ1-6): EPEVTQTPSHQVTQMGQEVILRCVPISNHLYFYWYRQILGQKVEFLVSFYNNEISEKSEIFDDQFSVERPDGSNFTLKIRSTKLEDSAMYFCASSERESPLHFGNGTRLTVT.

This clone was seen a few times. The chain joins TRBV18 to TRBJ1-6, with a weak D call TRBD1 (6 bases). The germline V gene encodes CDR1 KGHSH and CDR2 LQKENI. The CDR3 contains 16 residues. Deletions cut 3 bases from V and 0 bases from J, with 9 bases between. CDR3 in amino acids: CASSPMTGSYNSPLHF. In DNA form, the CDR3 reads TGTGCCAGCTCACCGATGACAGGCTCCTATAATTCACCCCTCCACTTT.

The genes are TRBV15 and TRBJ1-2; unclear D gene. This CDR3 is 14 amino acids long. Germline V gene sequence: CDR1 LNHNV, CDR2 YYDKDF (reference sequence). The V gene lost 3 bases and the J gene lost 5 bases, with 13 bases spanning the gap. CDR3 DNA sequence: TGTGCCACCAGCAGCCAAATGGGAGGTTATGGCTACACCTTC. This gives the protein CATSSQMGGYGYTF.

This clone was seen a single time. The chain combines TRBV27 with TRBJ1-5; perhaps TRBD1 as D (6 bases). This CDR3 has 14 amino acids. Trimming cost V 6 bases and J 1 base, with 10 bases left between them. Germline V CDR1 and CDR2: MNHEY, SMNVEV (reference sequence). The CDR3 DNA sequence: TGTGCCAGCAGATCAGGGGTAAGCAATCAGCCCCAGCATTTT. It yields the protein CASRSGVSNQPQHF.

The chain joins TRBV7-2 to TRBJ2-3, with D possibly matching TRBD2 (6 bases). V was pared by 3 bases and J by 2 bases, with 12 bases between. CDR3 length: 15 residues. The V gene's germline CDR1 is SGHTA and CDR2 FQGNSA. Here the CDR3 DNA reads TGTGCCAGCAGCTTGGTGCGGGAACCCACAGATACGCAGTATTTT. Translated, it gives CASSLVREPTDTQYF.

The count of this clone is one. This chain links TRBV12-5 with TRBJ2-3; D possibly corresponds to TRBD2 (5 bases). Germline V gene data show CDR1 as LGHNT and CDR2 as FRNRAP. This CDR3 is built from 17 residues. Trimming took 0 bases from V and 0 from J, leaving 13 bases between them. CDR3 loop: CASGLVQAEYSTDTQYF. The CDR3 DNA sequence: TGTGCTAGTGGTTTGGTCCAAGCGGAGTATAGCACAGATACGCAGTATTTT.

The chain couples TRBV4-3 to TRBJ2-1; 7 bases fit TRBD1. CDR3 size: 15 residues. Germline V gene data show CDR1 as LGHNA and CDR2 as YSLEER. With 1 base clipped from V and 8 bases from J, the junction kept 8 bases outside the gene matches. The CDR3 DNA follows: TGCGCCAGCAGCCAAGCCAGGGGGAATATCTATGAGCAGTTCTTC. Its protein is CASSQARGNIYEQFF.

V is TRBV6-1 and J is TRBJ1-2; 8 bases fit TRBD1. This CDR3 is 13 amino acids long. Germline-derived CDR1 and CDR2 are MNHNS and SASEGT. V lost 5 bases to trimming and J lost 4 bases; unmatched junction nucleotides: 3. CDR3 loop: CASSTGGGYGYTF. DNA for the CDR3: TGTGCCAGCAGTACAGGGGGGGGCTATGGCTACACCTTC.

The gene calls are TRBV9 and TRBJ2-2, with 7 bases matching TRBD2. The V and J ends lost 0 bases and 8 bases, in that order; junction bases with no gene match: 4. CDR1 and CDR2 from the germline V gene are SGDLS and YYNGEE. The CDR3 runs to 14 residues. DNA for the CDR3: TGTGCCAGCAGCGTAGGCGGGGGATCGGGGGAGCTGTTTTTT. It yields the protein CASSVGGGSGELFF.

Here the CDR3 reads CAYKVGGTQYF. The CDR3 bases are TGTGCCTATAAGGTAGGAGGTACGCAGTATTTT. The gene calls are TRBV30 and TRBJ2-3; D might be TRBD2 (5 bases). CDR1 GTSNPN and CDR2 SVGIG come from the germline V gene (reference sequence). CDR3 size: 11 residues. Trimming shortened V by 7 bases and J by 8 bases, and 13 bases separated the two germline ends.

V is TRBV6-5 and J is TRBJ2-1, with D possibly matching TRBD1 (6 bases). In germline, CDR1 is MNHEY, CDR2 SVGAGI. The V and J ends lost 2 bases and 5 bases respectively, with 10 bases between them. This CDR3 contains 14 residues. CDR3 in amino acids: CASSYMDRNNEQFF. The CDR3 DNA reads as TGTGCCAGCAGTTACATGGACAGAAACAATGAGCAGTTCTTC.

The chain couples TRBV7-9 to TRBJ2-1; unclear D gene. V lost 5 bases to trimming and J lost 6 bases, with 8 bases between them. The CDR3 sequence is 12 residues long. Germline V CDR1 and CDR2: SEHNR, FQNEAQ (reference sequence). CDR3 protein: CASSPAVNEQFF. The CDR3 bases are TGTGCCAGCAGCCCAGCCGTCAATGAGCAGTTCTTC. The full variable domain, in which reference TRBV7-9 and TRBJ2-1 provide the parts outside the CDR3, is DTGVSQNPRHKITKRGQNVTFRCDPISEHNRLYWYRQTLGQGPEFLTYFQNEAQLEKSRLLSDRFSAERPKGSFSTLEIQRTEQGDSAMYLCASSPAVNEQFFGPGTRLTVL.

This sequence joins TRBV5-1 and TRBJ2-1; TRBD1 might be the D (6 bases). The CDR3 runs to 16 residues. Trimming shortened V by 4 bases and J by 6 bases, and 20 bases separated the two germline ends. Germline lookup yields CDR1 SGHRS and CDR2 YFSETQ. CDR3 coding DNA: TGCGCCAGCAGCCTATCGGACAGCCAGAGGGGCAATGAGCAGTTCTTC. Its protein product is CASSLSDSQRGNEQFF.

This clone occurred once. The chain carries TRBV2 and TRBJ1-2; the D gene is possibly TRBD1 (6 bases). The germline V gene encodes CDR1 SNHLY and CDR2 FYNNEI. The CDR3 is made up of 12 amino acids. The V end was cut by 5 bases, the J end by 4 bases, with 8 bases between. CDR3 sequence: CASSRGAYGYTF. CDR3 in DNA: TGTGCCAGCAGTCGGGGGGCCTATGGCTACACCTTC.

The chain links TRBV18 to TRBJ1-2; 8 bases map to TRBD1. The V segment lost 2 bases and the J segment 2 bases; nucleotides outside the gene matches: 1. This CDR3 comprises 14 residues. Germline V gene data show CDR1 as KGHSH and CDR2 as LQKENI. CDR3 nucleotides: TGTGCCAGCTCACCAGGGACAGGCAACTATGGCTACACCTTC. This sequence encodes CASSPGTGNYGYTF.

This clone appeared a single time. The rearrangement uses TRBV30 and TRBJ2-1, with D possibly matching TRBD1 (6 bases). Germline loops: CDR1 GTSNPN, CDR2 SVGIG (reference sequence). There are 12 residues in the CDR3. V was trimmed by 5 bases and J by 7 bases, leaving 12 bases between them. The CDR3 spells CAWEIRGNEQFF. CDR3 in DNA: TGTGCCTGGGAAATCAGGGGTAATGAGCAGTTCTTC.

The CDR3 sequence is CASSYSKGAGNTIYF. The CDR3 nucleotides are TGTGCCAGCAGTTACTCAAAGGGAGCTGGAAACACCATATATTTT. The chain has TRBV6-5 and TRBJ1-3; D is ambiguous. Germline assignment: CDR1 MNHEY and CDR2 SVGAGI. The CDR3 extends over 15 amino acids. V gave up 0 bases and J gave up 2 bases, with 8 bases separating them.